The entry that follows covers one T cell receptor (beta chain) sequence. Its antigen remains unknown. This may stem from a read error, because a much larger clone lies one nucleotide away. Peripheral blood genomic DNA, not sorted cells or RNA, was the template. TRB rearrangements spanning V, D and J were amplified using mixed TRB-A/B primers. TCRdb used MiXCR to reprocess the multiplex PCR reads, holding one entry per CDR3 protein. The table has 10,000 to 13,000 distinct CDR3 sequences, about 32% seen once. The source of the sample is a study of T cell repertoires in aging, cancer and after chemotherapy. Study in general: Donor ages fell into six groups from 30 or younger up to 70 or older. Over several months to years, re-sampled healthy donor repertoires clearly shared clones.

The CDR3 sequence is 15 residues long. Germline V gene data show CDR1 as SGHNT and CDR2 as YENEEA. Study-level results: Age-matched healthy donors had significantly more diverse, less clonal blood TCR repertoires than untreated cancer patients. In cancer patients, declining TCR diversity with age involved lost richness and lost evenness.

This chain joins TRBV11-3 and TRBJ2-7, with 9 bases lining up with TRBD1. The sequence came from a human donor in good health. The sample consisted of blood. CDR3 loop: CPSSFGQGRLYEQYF. CDR3 nucleotides: TGTCCCAGCAGCTTCGGACAGGGGAGGCTCTACGAGCAGTACTTC.